This TCR beta chain is drawn from a study of T cells in Graves' hyperthyroidism and ophthalmopathy. With 9 bases removed from V and 4 bases from J, the gap between germline ends came to 9 bases. The CDR3 sequence is 11 residues long. This clonotype has more than one count but fewer than ten. As yet, its antigen is unknown. Study results and limitations: Researchers found most expanded thyroid clonotypes above 0.001 in blood as well. Ophthalmopathy was predicted by the model a median of approximately 6 months ahead of onset.

There were TCR beta CDR3 regions amplified from RNA transcripts. First-round RT-PCR of the TCR CDR3 relied on the HTBI primer set. Each CDR3 protein is one row after TCRdb ran MiXCR on the multiplex PCR reads. This table has hundreds of thousands of distinct CDR3 sequences, just under 45% appearing once. This chain links TRBV12-3 or TRBV12-4 with TRBJ1-1; D not certain. This TCR was recovered from an adult man with Graves' disease, either hyperthyroidism or ophthalmopathy (not recorded which). Sequencing input: peripheral blood or thyroid tissue (not recorded which). As DNA, the CDR3 is TGTGCCAGTAGGGTGAGCACTGAAGCTTTCTTT. This encodes CASRVSTEAFF.